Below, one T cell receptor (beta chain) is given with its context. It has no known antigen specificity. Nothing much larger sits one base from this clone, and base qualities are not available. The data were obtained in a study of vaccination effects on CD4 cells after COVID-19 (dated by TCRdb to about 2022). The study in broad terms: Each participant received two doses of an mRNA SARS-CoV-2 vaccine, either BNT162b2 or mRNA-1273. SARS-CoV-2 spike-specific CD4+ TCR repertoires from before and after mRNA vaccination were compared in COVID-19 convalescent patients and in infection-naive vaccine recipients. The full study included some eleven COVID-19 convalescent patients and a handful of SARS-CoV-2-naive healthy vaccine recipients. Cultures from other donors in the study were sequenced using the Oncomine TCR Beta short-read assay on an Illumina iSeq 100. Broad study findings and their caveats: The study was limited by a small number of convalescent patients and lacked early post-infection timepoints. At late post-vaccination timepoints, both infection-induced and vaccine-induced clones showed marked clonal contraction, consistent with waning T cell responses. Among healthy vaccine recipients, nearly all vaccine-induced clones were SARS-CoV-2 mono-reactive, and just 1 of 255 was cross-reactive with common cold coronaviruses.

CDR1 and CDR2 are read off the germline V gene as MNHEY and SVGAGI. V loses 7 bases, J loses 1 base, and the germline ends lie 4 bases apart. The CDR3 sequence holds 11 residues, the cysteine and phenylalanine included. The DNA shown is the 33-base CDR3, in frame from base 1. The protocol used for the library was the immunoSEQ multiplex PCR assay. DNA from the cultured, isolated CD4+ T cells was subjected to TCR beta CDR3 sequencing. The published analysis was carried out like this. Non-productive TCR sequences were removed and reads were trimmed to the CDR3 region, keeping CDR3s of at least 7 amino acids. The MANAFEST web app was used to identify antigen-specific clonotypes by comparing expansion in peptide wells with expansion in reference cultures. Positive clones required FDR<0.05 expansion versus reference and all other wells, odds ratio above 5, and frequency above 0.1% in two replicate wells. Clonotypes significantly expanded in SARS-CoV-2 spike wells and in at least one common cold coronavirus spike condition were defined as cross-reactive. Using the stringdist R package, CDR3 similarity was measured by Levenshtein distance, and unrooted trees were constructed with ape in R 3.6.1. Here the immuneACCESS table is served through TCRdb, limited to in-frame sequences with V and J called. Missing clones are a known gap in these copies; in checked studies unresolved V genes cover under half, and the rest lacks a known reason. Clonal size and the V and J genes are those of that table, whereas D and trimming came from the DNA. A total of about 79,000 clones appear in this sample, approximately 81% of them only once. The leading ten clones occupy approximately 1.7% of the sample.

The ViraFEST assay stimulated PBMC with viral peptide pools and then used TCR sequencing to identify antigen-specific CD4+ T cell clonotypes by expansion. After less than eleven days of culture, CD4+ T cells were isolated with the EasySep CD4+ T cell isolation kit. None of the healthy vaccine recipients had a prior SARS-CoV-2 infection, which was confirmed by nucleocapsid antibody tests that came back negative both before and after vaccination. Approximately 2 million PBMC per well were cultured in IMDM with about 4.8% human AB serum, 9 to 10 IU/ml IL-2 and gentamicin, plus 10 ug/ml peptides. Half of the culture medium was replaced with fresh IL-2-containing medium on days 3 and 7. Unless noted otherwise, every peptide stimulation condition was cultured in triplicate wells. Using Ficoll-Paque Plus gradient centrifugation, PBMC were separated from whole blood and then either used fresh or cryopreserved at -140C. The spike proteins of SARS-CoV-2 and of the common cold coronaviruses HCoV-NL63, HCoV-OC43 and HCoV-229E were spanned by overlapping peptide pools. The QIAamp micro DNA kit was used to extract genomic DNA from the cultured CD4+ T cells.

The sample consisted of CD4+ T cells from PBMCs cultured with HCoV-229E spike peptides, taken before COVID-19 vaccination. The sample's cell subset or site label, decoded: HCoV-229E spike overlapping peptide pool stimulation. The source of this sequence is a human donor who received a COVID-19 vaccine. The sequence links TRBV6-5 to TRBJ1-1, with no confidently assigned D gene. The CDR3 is CASKRNTEAFF. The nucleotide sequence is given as TGTGCCAGCAAACGGAACACTGAAGCTTTCTTT.